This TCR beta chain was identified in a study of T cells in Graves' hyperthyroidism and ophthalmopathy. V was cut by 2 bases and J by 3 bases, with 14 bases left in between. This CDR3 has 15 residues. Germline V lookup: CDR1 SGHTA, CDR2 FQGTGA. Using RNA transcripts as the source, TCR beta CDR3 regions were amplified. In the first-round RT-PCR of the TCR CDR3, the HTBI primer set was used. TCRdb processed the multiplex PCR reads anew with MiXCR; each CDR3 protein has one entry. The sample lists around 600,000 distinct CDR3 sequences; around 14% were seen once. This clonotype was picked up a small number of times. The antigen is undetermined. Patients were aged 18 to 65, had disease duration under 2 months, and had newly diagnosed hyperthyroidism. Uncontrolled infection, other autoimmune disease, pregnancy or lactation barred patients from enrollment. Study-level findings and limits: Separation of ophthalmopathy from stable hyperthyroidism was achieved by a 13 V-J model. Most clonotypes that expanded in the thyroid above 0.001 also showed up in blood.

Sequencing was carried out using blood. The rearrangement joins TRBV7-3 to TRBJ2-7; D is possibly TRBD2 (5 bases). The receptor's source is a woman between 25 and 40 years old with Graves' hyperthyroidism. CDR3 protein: CASSLWASTVYEQYF. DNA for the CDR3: TGTGCCAGCAGCTTATGGGCTAGCACTGTCTACGAGCAGTACTTC.